This T cell receptor (beta chain) stems from a study of blood T cell repertoires in COVID-19. The wider study: COVID-19 samples, acute and convalescent, were from the United States, Italy and Spain. Sample material is recorded as cDNA or gDNA derived from T cells, B-cell-depleted T cells, or PBMCs.

The CDR3 has 18 amino acids. Germline V gene data show CDR1 as LGHDT and CDR2 as YNNKEL (reference sequence). The trim removed 1 base at V and 5 bases at J, leaving 7 bases unmatched. As originally analysed: Quantification of nucleated cells was approximated via reference gene primer amplification. Clones were sequenced by immunoSEQ multiplex PCR, and TCRdb holds only the in-frame ones, with some missing. From that table come the V and J calls and clone size; the DNA was used to work out D and trimming. The repertoire holds some 49,000 clones, with 90% as singletons. Source material: peripheral blood. The TCR sequence derives from a man between 65 and 85 years old with active COVID-19. The rearrangement links TRBV3-1 (or the pseudogene TRBV3-2) to TRBJ2-2; 13 bases are shared with TRBD2. In DNA form, the CDR3 reads TGTGCCAGCAGCCAAGGGACTAGCGGGAGTGAGGTTACCGGGGAGCTGTTTTTT. Its translation is CASSQGTSGSEVTGELFF.